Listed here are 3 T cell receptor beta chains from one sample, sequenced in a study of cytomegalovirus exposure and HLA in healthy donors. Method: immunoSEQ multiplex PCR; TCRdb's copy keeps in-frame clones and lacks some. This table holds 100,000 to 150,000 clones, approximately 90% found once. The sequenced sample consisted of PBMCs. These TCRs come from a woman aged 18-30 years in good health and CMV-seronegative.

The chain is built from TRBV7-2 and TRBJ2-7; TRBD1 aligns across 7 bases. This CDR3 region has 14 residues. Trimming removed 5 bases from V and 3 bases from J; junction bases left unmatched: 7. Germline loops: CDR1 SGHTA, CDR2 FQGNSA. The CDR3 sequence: CASSARDSRYEQYF. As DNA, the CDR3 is TGTGCCAGCAGCGCCCGGGACAGCCGCTACGAGCAGTACTTC.

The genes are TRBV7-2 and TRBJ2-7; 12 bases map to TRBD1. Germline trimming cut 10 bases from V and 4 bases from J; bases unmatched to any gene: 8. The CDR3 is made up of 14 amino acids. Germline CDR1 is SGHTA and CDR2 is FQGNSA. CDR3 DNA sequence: TGTGCCACCACTCCGGGACAGGGGGCTTACGAGCAGTACTTC. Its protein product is CATTPGQGAYEQYF.

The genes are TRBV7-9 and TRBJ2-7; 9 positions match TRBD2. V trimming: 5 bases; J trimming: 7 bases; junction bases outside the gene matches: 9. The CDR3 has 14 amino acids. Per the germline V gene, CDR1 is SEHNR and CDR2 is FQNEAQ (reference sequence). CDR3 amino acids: CASSPTSGRSEQYF. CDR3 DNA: TGTGCCAGCAGCCCGACTAGCGGCCGTAGTGAGCAGTACTTC.